Each of the 6 T cell receptor beta chains below was sequenced from the same sample in a study of cytomegalovirus exposure and HLA in healthy donors. A multiplex PCR was run with 60 Vbeta primers and 13 Jbeta primers. Data came from immunoSEQ multiplex PCR; TCRdb stores just in-frame clones and leaves some out. The sample consists of roughly 55,000 clones, more than 65% of them appearing once. Sequenced input: PBMCs. These receptors all stem from a man aged 40-55 years in good health and CMV-seropositive.

The CDR3 coding sequence is TGTGCCAGCAGCTGGGGGGGAAACTATGGCTACACCTTC. Amino acid sequence: CASSWGGNYGYTF. The chain uses TRBV5-5 and TRBJ1-2; D may be TRBD1 (5 bases). V lost 3 bases, J lost 2 bases, and 8 bases lay in between. Germline CDR1 and CDR2: SGHKS and YYEKEE (reference sequence). CDR3 length: 13 amino acids.

The rearrangement joins TRBV30 to TRBJ2-5; TRBD1 matches 8 bases. V was pared by 4 bases and J by 2 bases, with 9 bases of the junction left unmatched. The germline V gene has CDR1 GTSNPN and CDR2 SVGIG (reference sequence). The length of the CDR3 is 15 residues. Here the CDR3 reads CAWIKTGTGQETQYF. The CDR3 DNA is TGTGCCTGGATTAAAACCGGGACAGGTCAAGAGACCCAGTACTTC.

This clone occurred a few times. The chain's CDR3 is CASSSGRNTGELFF. In DNA, the CDR3 is TGTGCCAGCAGTTCTGGGAGAAACACCGGGGAGCTGTTTTTT. The V gene is TRBV27, the J gene TRBJ2-2; the D gene is possibly TRBD2 (5 bases). Trimming cost V 4 bases and J 2 bases, with 8 bases left between them. This CDR3 comprises 14 residues. Germline lookup yields CDR1 MNHEY and CDR2 SMNVEV (reference sequence).

The V call is TRBV7-9, the J call TRBJ2-1, with 9 bases lining up with TRBD2. Germline V lookup: CDR1 SEHNR, CDR2 FQNEAQ (reference sequence). The CDR3 contains 14 residues. The V and J ends lost 5 bases and 5 bases, in that order; junction bases with no gene match: 4. The CDR3 reads CASSAGLADNEQFF. CDR3 sequence (DNA): TGTGCCAGCAGCGCGGGACTAGCCGACAATGAGCAGTTCTTC. Combining the CDR3 with reference TRBV7-9 and TRBJ2-1 gives the whole variable domain DTGVSQNPRHKITKRGQNVTFRCDPISEHNRLYWYRQTLGQGPEFLTYFQNEAQLEKSRLLSDRFSAERPKGSFSTLEIQRTEQGDSAMYLCASSAGLADNEQFFGPGTRLTVL.

This chain connects TRBV7-9 to TRBJ2-2, with TRBD2 identical over 8 bases. V lost 4 bases to trimming and J lost 0 bases; unmatched junction nucleotides: 1. From germline, CDR1 is SEHNR and CDR2 FQNEAQ (reference sequence). The CDR3 spans 15 residues. The CDR3 protein is CASSWGLANTGELFF. CDR3 sequence (DNA): TGTGCCAGCAGCTGGGGACTAGCGAACACCGGGGAGCTGTTTTTT.

This clone was counted between two and nine times. This chain links TRBV5-8 with TRBJ1-5, with D perhaps matching TRBD1 (5 bases). This CDR3 contains 14 residues. V dropped 4 bases and J dropped 1 base, with 9 bases sitting between them. CDR1 and CDR2 (germline): SGHTS, YDEGEE. The CDR3 DNA reads TGTGCCAGCAGCACCAAGGGGAGCAATCAGCCCCAGCATTTT. Encoded protein: CASSTKGSNQPQHF.